The clone carrying this TCR beta chain occurred a few times. The antigen remains undetermined. The sample comes from a study of CD8 T cells in ankylosing spondylitis. The study's findings and limits: Reports of some motif variants in reactive arthritis synovial fluid and blood predate this one.

By quantitative 5'-RACE with molecular barcodes, the TCR beta libraries were made. TCRdb reprocessed the 5' RACE reads via MiXCR and lists one record per CDR3 protein. The table lists over 30,000 distinct CDR3 sequences, roughly 13% of them singletons, with 32% in the top ten. The J segment lost 3 bases and the V segment lost 4 bases, leaving 4 bases of the junction unmatched. Germline CDR1 and CDR2: LGHDT and YNNKEL (reference sequence). The CDR3 is 14 residues long. The genes are TRBV3-1 and TRBJ2-7; TRBD2 matches 9 bases. Sequenced: synovial fluid, either unsorted or a sorted T cell fraction (not recorded which). This receptor was taken from a male donor with ankylosing spondylitis. The CDR3 here is CASSLAGVVYEQYF. As DNA, the CDR3 is TGTGCCAGCAGCCTAGCGGGAGTAGTCTACGAGCAGTACTTC.